The entry below describes one T cell receptor (beta chain). Trimming at V came to 1 base and at J to 4 bases, leaving 7 bases not matched to a gene. CDR1 is SEHNR, CDR2 FQNEAQ, per germline (reference sequence). The CDR3 consists of 15 residues. The sample belongs to a study of T cell changes during pregnancy in multiple sclerosis. Some clones are missing from TCRdb's copy, which holds only in-frame ones; the method was immunoSEQ multiplex PCR. Of about 31,000 clones in the sample, approximately 94% were seen once. The sequence derives from a female donor with multiple sclerosis, enrolled in a pregnancy study. The material was CD4+ T cells from peripheral blood mononuclear cells, obtained in the second trimester of pregnancy. V usage is TRBV7-9 and J usage is TRBJ2-7, with 7 bases identical to TRBD2. As DNA, the CDR3 is TGTGCCAGCAGCTTAGTGCCGCGGGAGTCGTACGAGCAGTACTTC. It translates to CASSLVPRESYEQYF.